Following are 2 T cell receptor beta chains from one sample sequenced in a study of cytomegalovirus exposure and HLA in healthy donors. Primers included in the PCR were 60 Vbeta and 13 Jbeta primers. This table comes from immunoSEQ multiplex PCR, and its TCRdb copy is limited to in-frame clones, with some not included. Among approximately 90,000 clones listed, about 85% were seen once. The sequencing input was PBMCs. Source of these receptors: a man aged 35-49 years in good health and CMV-seropositive.

The CDR3 reads CASSEKASLPYNEQFF. The CDR3 DNA sequence: TGTGCCAGCAGTGAAAAAGCGTCGCTTCCCTACAATGAGCAGTTCTTC. The gene calls are TRBV2 and TRBJ2-1; D unresolved. Trimming left V 2 bases short and J 2 bases short, with 13 bases between. CDR1 SNHLY and CDR2 FYNNEI come from the germline V gene. There are 16 residues in the CDR3.

This clone was detected once. This chain joins TRBV11-3 and TRBJ2-5; 8 nucleotides line up with TRBD1. Near its end, the DNA agrees better with TRBJ2-7, so the J call may be wrong. Per germline, CDR1 SGHNT and CDR2 YENEEA. The CDR3 is 17 residues long. The DNA of the CDR3 is TGTGCCAGCAGTCGAACTGACAGGGGCGCAATGTCCCACGAGCAGTACTTC. Its protein is CASSRTDRGAMSHEQYF.